A selection of T cell receptor beta chains follows, all from one sample in a study of blood T cell repertoires in COVID-19. Assay: immunoSEQ multiplex PCR; the TCRdb copy retains only in-frame clones and omits some. In the table there are over 200,000 clones, under 90% of which are singletons. Sequencing was performed on peripheral blood. These receptor sequences come from a woman of 80 years or more with COVID-19, enrolled during active disease. CDR3s include the opening cysteine and the closing phenylalanine or tryptophan. The order of the fields is J gene, V gene, clone size, D gene, CDR3 DNA, CDR3 protein. D genes are given only for firm matches. Size is omitted from some rows. Given values are once, few, many or a class for expanded clones.

>TRBJ1-2|TRBV7-9|.|TRBD1
TGTGCCAGCAGCCCACGGGACAGGGGGGATGGCTACACCTTC
CASSPRDRGDGYTF
>TRBJ2-7|TRBV18|.|.
TGTGCCAGCTCCCCCCGCGGGGATGCCTACGAGCAGTACTTC
CASSPRGDAYEQYF
>TRBJ1-1|TRBV6-5|.|.
TGTGCCGCGGGAGGAGGGGGTCACACTGAAGCTTTCTTT
CAAGGGGHTEAFF
>TRBJ2-2|TRBV7-9|.|.
TGTGCCAGCACCCAGGGCACCGGGGAGCTGTTTTTT
CASTQGTGELFF
>TRBJ2-5|TRBV6-5|.|.
TGTGCCAGCATCCCCTCCCCGGCAGGGACCCAGTACTTC
CASIPSPAGTQYF
>TRBJ1-1|TRBV3-1/TRBV3-2|.|.
TGTGCTACCAGGGGCCCCGGCACTGAAGCTTTCTTT
CATRGPGTEAFF
>TRBJ2-1|TRBV29-1|.|.
TGCAGCGGGACAGATAACTCCTACAATGAGCAGTTCTTC
CSGTDNSYNEQFF
>TRBJ2-1|TRBV4-1|.|.
TGCGCCAGCAGCTCCCCGGGGAGAAAGGACAATGAGCAGTTCTTC
CASSSPGRKDNEQFF
>TRBJ1-1|TRBV19|.|.
TGTGCCAGTAGTAAAGGGGTCACTGAAGCTTTCTTT
CASSKGVTEAFF
>TRBJ1-5|TRBV6-5|.|TRBD1
TGTGCCAGCAGGGCGCGGGACAGGGGTAATCAGCCCCAGCATTTT
CASRARDRGNQPQHF
>TRBJ1-2|TRBV3-1/TRBV3-2|.|.
TGTGCCAGCAGCCCACAGGGAAATAGAGGCTACACCTTC
CASSPQGNRGYTF
>TRBJ2-6|TRBV5-5|.|.
TGTGCCAGCAGCTTCGGGTACCGGGACTCTGGGGCCAACGTCCTGACTTTC
CASSFGYRDSGANVLTF
>TRBJ1-5|TRBV15|.|.
TGTGCCACCAGCAGCGGACATCTTAACAATCAGCCCCAGCATTTT
CATSSGHLNNQPQHF
>TRBJ1-2|TRBV11-1|.|.
TGTGCCATCCCACAACACCCGAGGGACTATGGCTACACCTTC
CAIPQHPRDYGYTF
>TRBJ2-1|TRBV9|.|.
TGTGCCAGCAGCGTAGCCGGGGGGCCGTCCTCCTACAATGAGCAGTTCTTC
CASSVAGGPSSYNEQFF
>TRBJ1-5|TRBV18|.|.
TGTGCCAGCTCACCAGATAGAAATCAGCCCCAGCATTTT
CASSPDRNQPQHF
>TRBJ1-1|TRBV12-5|.|.
TGTGCTAGTGGTTTATCGGGGAACACTGAAGCTTTCTTT
CASGLSGNTEAFF
>TRBJ2-1|TRBV6-5|once|TRBD2
TGTGCCAGCAGTTGGACTAGCAGCTTCTACAATGAGCAGTTCTTC
CASSWTSSFYNEQFF
>TRBJ2-1|TRBV4-2|.|.
TGTGCCAGCAGCCATTCCAGGGGCGGGTTCGGTGAGCAGTTCTTC
CASSHSRGGFGEQFF
>TRBJ2-1|TRBV5-4|few|TRBD2
TGTGCCAGCAGCTTGCAACTAGCGGGAGCCTACAATGAGCAGTTCTTC
CASSLQLAGAYNEQFF
>TRBJ1-2|TRBV4-1|few|.
TGCGCCAGCAGCCAAGAGGGGTCCGGGAATGGGGGCTACACCTTC
CASSQEGSGNGGYTF
>TRBJ1-1|TRBV11-2|.|.
TGTGCCAGCAGCTTAAGGTCGGGAGGGGCTACGAACACTGAAGCTTTCTTT
CASSLRSGGATNTEAFF
>TRBJ2-5|TRBV12-3/TRBV12-4|once|.
TGTGCCAGCAAAGGGGTAGGGTCAGAGACCCAGTACTTC
CASKGVGSETQYF
>TRBJ1-2|TRBV7-8|.|TRBD1
TGTGCCAGCAGCCCAGGGGACAGGGCGAATGGCTACACCTTC
CASSPGDRANGYTF
>TRBJ2-7|TRBV18|.|.
TGTGCCAGCTCACCGAGATACGAGCAGTACTTC
CASSPRYEQYF
>TRBJ2-5|TRBV5-1|.|.
TGCGCCAGCAGCTTCCTAGAGACCCAGTACTTC
CASSFLETQYF
>TRBJ2-7|TRBV5-1|.|.
TGCGCCAGCAGCTTGGAGCGGACAGAACTCTCCTACGAGCAGTACTTC
CASSLERTELSYEQYF
>TRBJ2-1|TRBV18|.|.
TGTGCCAGCTCACCGGGCCCCGTGGGGGGCTCCTACAATGAGCAGTTCTTC
CASSPGPVGGSYNEQFF
>TRBJ2-5|TRBV7-7|.|.
TGTGCTAGCAGCATGACAGTAAAGGACCAAGAGACCCAGTACTTC
CASSMTVKDQETQYF
>TRBJ2-5|TRBV5-4|.|TRBD2
TGTGCCAGCAGCTCGCAAACTAGTTGGGAGGGCAGAGAGACCCAGTACTTC
CASSSQTSWEGRETQYF
>TRBJ2-5|TRBV5-6|.|TRBD1
TGTGCCAGGACTCATGGTGGACAGGGTCGATGCGGGGAGACCCAGTACTTC
CARTHGGQGRCGETQYF
>TRBJ1-5|TRBV19|.|TRBD1
TGTGCCAGTAGTATCCCACAGGGGCTAAATCAGCCCCAGCATTTT
CASSIPQGLNQPQHF
>TRBJ1-3|TRBV5-6|.|.
TGTGCCAGCAGTTTAAAACAGGGTACTGGAAACACCATATATTTT
CASSLKQGTGNTIYF
>TRBJ1-2|TRBV27|.|.
TGTGCCAGCAAGGGGGTAGGTGGCTACACCTTC
CASKGVGGYTF
>TRBJ2-4|TRBV7-8|.|.
TGTGCCAGCAGCCCGGGGATATGGAACATTCAGTACTTC
CASSPGIWNIQYF
>TRBJ1-5|TRBV7-7|.|.
TGTGCTAGCAGCTTCAGTCCCAATCAGCCCCAGCATTTT
CASSFSPNQPQHF
>TRBJ2-2|TRBV7-9|.|.
TGTGCCATCCTCCCCGGTCGTAACACCGGGGAGCTGTTTTTT
CAILPGRNTGELFF
>TRBJ1-2|TRBV12-3/TRBV12-4|.|TRBD1
TGTGCCAGCAGGTCACAGGGGGACTATGGCTACACCTTC
CASRSQGDYGYTF
>TRBJ2-7|TRBV13|.|.
TGTGCCAGCAGTGAGGGGCTAGCGACCTACGAGCAGTACTTC
CASSEGLATYEQYF
>TRBJ2-2|TRBV7-3|.|TRBD1
TGTGCCAGCAGCACGGGACAGGGGGCGATCACCGGGGAGCTGTTTTTT
CASSTGQGAITGELFF
>TRBJ2-7|TRBV7-8|.|.
TGTGCCAGCAGCCATACCGCGGGAGAGCAGTACTTC
CASSHTAGEQYF
>TRBJ1-1|TRBV10-3|few|TRBD1
TGTGCCATCAGTTTCTCCTCCGCGACAGGGGGCGCGGTAAAAGCTTTCTTT
CAISFSSATGGAVKAFF
>TRBJ1-1|TRBV29-1|.|.
TGCGCGGGTGGTAGGGGGTCGAACACTGAAGCTTTCTTT
CAGGRGSNTEAFF
>TRBJ1-5|TRBV28|.|.
TGTGCCAGCAGTTGGGGGCCGGGGCAGCCCCAGCATTTT
CASSWGPGQPQHF
>TRBJ2-4|TRBV28|.|.
TGTGCCAGCAGTTCCCTCCGGCGGGGAAACATTCAGTACTTC
CASSSLRRGNIQYF
>TRBJ2-5|TRBV5-1|once|.
TGCGCCAGCCGACTCCCAGGGCAAGAGACCCAGTACTTC
CASRLPGQETQYF
>TRBJ2-7|TRBV3-1/TRBV3-2|few|.
TGTGCCAGCAGCCAAGCAGCGGGCCATTCCTACGAGCAGTACTTC
CASSQAAGHSYEQYF
>TRBJ2-1|TRBV6-5|many|.
TGTGCCAGCGCGCGGCAGAGGATCTACAATGAGCGGCAGTTCTTC
CASARQRIYNERQFF
>TRBJ1-2|TRBV3-1/TRBV3-2|.|TRBD1
TGTGCCAGCAGCCACAGGGGACAGATCTATGGCTACACCTTC
CASSHRGQIYGYTF
>TRBJ1-5|TRBV28|.|.
TGTGCCAGCATGGGCCAACAGTATCAGCCCCAGCATTTT
CASMGQQYQPQHF
>TRBJ1-4|TRBV18|.|TRBD1
TGTGCCAGCTCACCACGCGAGCAGGGGGCAAGTGGAAAACTGTTTTTT
CASSPREQGASGKLFF
>TRBJ1-1|TRBV12-3/TRBV12-4|.|.
TGTGCCAGCAGTTTTGGGGAAGGGGGAGCCGGTTTCTTT
CASSFGEGGAGFF
>TRBJ1-2|TRBV10-3|.|.
TGTGCCATCAGCCAACAGGGAAACTATGGCTACACCTTC
CAISQQGNYGYTF
>TRBJ1-1|TRBV29-1|.|TRBD1
TGCAGCGCAGACAGGGCGAACACTGAAGCTTTCTTT
CSADRANTEAFF